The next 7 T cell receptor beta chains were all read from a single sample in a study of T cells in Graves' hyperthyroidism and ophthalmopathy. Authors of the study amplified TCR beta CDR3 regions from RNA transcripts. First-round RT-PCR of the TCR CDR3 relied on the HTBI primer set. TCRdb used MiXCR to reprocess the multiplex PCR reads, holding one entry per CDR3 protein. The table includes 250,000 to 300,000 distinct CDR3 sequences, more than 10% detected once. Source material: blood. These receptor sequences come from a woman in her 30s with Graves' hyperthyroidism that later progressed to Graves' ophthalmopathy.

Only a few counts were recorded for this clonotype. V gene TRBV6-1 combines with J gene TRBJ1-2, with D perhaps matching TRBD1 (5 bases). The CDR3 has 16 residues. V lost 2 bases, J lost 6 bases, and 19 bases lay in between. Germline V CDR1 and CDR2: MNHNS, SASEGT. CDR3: CASSEPKGPLVHGYTF. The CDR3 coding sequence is TGTGCCAGCAGTGAACCGAAGGGACCGCTGGTTCATGGCTACACCTTC.

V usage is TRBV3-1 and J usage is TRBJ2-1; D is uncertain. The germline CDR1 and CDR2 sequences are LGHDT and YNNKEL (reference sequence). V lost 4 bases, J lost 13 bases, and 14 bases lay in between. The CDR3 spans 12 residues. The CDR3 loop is CASSPYLEEQFF. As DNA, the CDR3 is TGTGCCAGCAGCCCATACCTTGAGGAACAGTTCTTC.

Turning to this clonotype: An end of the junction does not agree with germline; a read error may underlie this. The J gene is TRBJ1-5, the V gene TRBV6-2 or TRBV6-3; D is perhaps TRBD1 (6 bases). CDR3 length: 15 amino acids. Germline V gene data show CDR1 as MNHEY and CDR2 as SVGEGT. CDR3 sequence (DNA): TGTGCCGGCAGCCCCTGGGGCAGGGGCGAACAGCCCCAGCATTTT. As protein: CAGSPWGRGEQPQHF.

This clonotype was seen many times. In nucleotides, the CDR3 is TGCAGTGCTAGTAGGCTAGCGGACCCTAGTGCCCACACAGATACGCAGTATTTT. This sequence encodes CSASRLADPSAHTDTQYF. The V and J genes are TRBV20-1 and TRBJ2-3, with 7 bases identical to TRBD2. Germline CDR1 reads DFQATT; CDR2 reads SNEGSKA (reference sequence). With V trimmed by 3 bases and J by 2 bases, 17 bases remained unmatched. The CDR3 is 18 amino acids.

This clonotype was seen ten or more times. CDR3 sequence (DNA): TGTGCCAGCAGTCACTTCGGGGGGGCAAACTATGGCTACACCTTC. This translates into CASSHFGGANYGYTF. The genes are TRBV28 and TRBJ1-2, with D possibly matching TRBD1 (6 bases). Germline CDR1 is MDHEN and CDR2 is SYDVKM. CDR3 size: 15 residues. Between the trimmed V and J ends, which lost 5 bases and 2 bases, there was a span of 15 bases.

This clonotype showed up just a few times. CDR3 sequence reads: CASSQAMASGRVVGEQYF. The CDR3 DNA follows: TGTGCCAGCAGCCAAGCGATGGCTAGCGGGAGGGTAGTGGGAGAGCAGTACTTC. The chain couples TRBV3-1 to TRBJ2-7; 12 bases are a match to TRBD2. V lost 1 base to trimming and J lost 7 bases; unmatched junction nucleotides: 14. This CDR3 spans 18 amino acids. The V gene's germline CDR1 is LGHDT and CDR2 YNNKEL (reference sequence).

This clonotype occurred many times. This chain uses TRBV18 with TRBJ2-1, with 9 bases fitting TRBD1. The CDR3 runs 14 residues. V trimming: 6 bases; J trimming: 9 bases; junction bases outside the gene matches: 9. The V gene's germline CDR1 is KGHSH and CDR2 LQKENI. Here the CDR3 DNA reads TGTGCCAGCTCCCACCGGGACAGGGTGATTGAGCAGTTCTTC. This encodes CASSHRDRVIEQFF.